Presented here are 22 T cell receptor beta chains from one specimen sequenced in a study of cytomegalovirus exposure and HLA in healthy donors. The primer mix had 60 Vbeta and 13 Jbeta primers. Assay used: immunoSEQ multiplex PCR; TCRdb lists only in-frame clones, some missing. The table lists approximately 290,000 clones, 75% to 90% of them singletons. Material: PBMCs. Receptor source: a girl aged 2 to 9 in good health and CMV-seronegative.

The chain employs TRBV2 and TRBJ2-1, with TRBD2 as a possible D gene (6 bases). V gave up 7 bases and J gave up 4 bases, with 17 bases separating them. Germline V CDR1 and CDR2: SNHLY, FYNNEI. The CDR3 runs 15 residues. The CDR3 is CASIRAGSGYNEQFF. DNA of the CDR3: TGTGCCAGCATCCGTGCGGGGAGCGGGTACAATGAGCAGTTCTTC.

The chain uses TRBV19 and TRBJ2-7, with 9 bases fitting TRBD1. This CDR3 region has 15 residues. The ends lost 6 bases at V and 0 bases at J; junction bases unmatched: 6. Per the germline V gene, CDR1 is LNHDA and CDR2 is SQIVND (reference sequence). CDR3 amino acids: CASSRGQGSSYEQYF. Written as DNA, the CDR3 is TGTGCCAGTAGCCGGGGACAGGGAAGCTCCTACGAGCAGTACTTC.

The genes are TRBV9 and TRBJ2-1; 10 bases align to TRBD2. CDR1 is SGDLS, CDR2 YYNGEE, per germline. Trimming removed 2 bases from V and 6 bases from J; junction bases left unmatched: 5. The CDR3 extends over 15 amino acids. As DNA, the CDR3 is TGTGCCAGCAGCGTCTTAGCGGGGGGCATCAATGAGCAGTTCTTC. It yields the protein CASSVLAGGINEQFF.

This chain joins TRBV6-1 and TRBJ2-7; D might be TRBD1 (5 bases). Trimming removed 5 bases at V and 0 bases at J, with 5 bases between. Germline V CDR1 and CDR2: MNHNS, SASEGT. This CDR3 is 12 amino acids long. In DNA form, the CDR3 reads TGTGCCAGCAGTCAGGGCTCCTACGAGCAGTACTTC. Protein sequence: CASSQGSYEQYF.

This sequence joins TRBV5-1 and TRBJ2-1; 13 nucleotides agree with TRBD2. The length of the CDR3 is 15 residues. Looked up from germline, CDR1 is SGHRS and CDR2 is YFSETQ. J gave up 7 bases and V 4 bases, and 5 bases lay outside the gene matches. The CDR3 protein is CASSPLAGGPNEQFF. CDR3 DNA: TGCGCCAGCAGCCCACTAGCGGGAGGGCCAAATGAGCAGTTCTTC.

The CDR3 sequence is CASTGGTRSRTDTQYF. CDR3 in DNA: TGTGCCAGCACTGGAGGGACTCGAAGCCGCACAGATACGCAGTATTTT. The V call is TRBV7-2, the J call TRBJ2-3; D is possibly TRBD2 (6 bases). The germline V gene encodes CDR1 SGHTA and CDR2 FQGNSA. With 7 bases removed from V and 1 base from J, the gap between germline ends came to 18 bases. The CDR3 extends over 16 amino acids. Combining the CDR3 with reference TRBV7-2 and TRBJ2-3 gives the whole variable domain GAGVSQSPSNKVTEKGKDVELRCDPISGHTALYWYRQSLGQGLEFLIYFQGNSAPDKSGLPSDRFSAERTGGSVSTLTIQRTQQEDSAVYLCASTGGTRSRTDTQYFGPGTRLTVL.

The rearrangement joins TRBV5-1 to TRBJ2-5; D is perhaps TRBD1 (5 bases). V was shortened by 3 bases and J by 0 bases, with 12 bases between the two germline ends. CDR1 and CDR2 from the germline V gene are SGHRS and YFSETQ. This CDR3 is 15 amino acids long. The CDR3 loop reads CASSSDRLYQETQYF. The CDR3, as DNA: TGCGCCAGCAGCTCCGACAGATTGTACCAAGAGACCCAGTACTTC.

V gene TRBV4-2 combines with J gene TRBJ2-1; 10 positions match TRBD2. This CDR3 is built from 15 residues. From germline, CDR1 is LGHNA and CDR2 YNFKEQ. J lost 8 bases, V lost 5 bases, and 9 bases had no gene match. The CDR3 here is CASSSPSGSAHEQFF. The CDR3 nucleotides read TGTGCCAGCAGCTCTCCTAGCGGGAGCGCCCATGAGCAGTTCTTC.

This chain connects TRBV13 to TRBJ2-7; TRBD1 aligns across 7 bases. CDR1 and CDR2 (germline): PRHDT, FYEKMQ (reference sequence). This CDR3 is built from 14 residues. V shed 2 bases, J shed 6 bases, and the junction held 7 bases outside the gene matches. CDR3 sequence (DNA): TGTGCCAGCAGCTTAAACACAGGGGTTGGCGAGCAGTACTTC. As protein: CASSLNTGVGEQYF.

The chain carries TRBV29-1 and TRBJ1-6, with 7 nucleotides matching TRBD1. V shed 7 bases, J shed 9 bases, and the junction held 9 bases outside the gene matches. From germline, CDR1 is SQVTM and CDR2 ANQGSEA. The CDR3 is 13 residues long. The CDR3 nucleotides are TGCAGCGCCCGGACAGGCGTTGGTTCACCCCTCCACTTT. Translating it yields CSARTGVGSPLHF.

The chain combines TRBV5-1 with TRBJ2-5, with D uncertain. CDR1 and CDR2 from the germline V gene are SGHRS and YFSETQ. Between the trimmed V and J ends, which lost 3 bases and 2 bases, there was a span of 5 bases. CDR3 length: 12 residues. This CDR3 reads CASSYLQETQYF. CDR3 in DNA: TGCGCCAGCAGCTACTTACAAGAGACCCAGTACTTC.

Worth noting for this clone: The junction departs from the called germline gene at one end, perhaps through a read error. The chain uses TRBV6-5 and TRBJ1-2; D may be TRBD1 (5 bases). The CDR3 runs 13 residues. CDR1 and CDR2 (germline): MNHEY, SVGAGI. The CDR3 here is CASRQVANSGYTF. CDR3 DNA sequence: TGTGCCAGCAGACAGGTCGCAAACTCTGGCTACACCTTC.

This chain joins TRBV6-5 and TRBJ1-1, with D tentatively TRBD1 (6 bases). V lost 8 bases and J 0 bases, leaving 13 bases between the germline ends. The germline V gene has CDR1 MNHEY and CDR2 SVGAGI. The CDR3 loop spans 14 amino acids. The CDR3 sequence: CASARTDMNTEAFF. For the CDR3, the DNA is TGTGCCAGCGCCCGGACAGACATGAACACTGAAGCTTTCTTT.

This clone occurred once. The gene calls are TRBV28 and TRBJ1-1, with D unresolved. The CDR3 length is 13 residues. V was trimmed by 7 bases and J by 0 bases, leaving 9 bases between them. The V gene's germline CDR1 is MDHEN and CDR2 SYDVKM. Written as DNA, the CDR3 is TGTGCCAGCAATCTGGCCATGAACACTGAAGCTTTCTTT. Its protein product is CASNLAMNTEAFF.

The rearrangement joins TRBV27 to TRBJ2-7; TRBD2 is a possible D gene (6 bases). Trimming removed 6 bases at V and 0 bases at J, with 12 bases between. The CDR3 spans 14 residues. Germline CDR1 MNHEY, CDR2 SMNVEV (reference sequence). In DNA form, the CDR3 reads TGTGCCAGCAGCCCTGGGACTTTCTCCTACGAGCAGTACTTC. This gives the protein CASSPGTFSYEQYF.

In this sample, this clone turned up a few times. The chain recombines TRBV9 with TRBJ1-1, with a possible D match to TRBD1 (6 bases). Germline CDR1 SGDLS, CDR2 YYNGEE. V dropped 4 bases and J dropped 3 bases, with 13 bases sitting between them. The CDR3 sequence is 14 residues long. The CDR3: CASSLAGVDTEAFF. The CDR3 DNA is TGTGCCAGCAGCTTGGCAGGGGTAGACACTGAAGCTTTCTTT.

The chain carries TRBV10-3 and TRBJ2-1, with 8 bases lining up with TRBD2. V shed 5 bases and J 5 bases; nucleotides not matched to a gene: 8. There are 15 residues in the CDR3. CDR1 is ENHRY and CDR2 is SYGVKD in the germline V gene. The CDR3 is CAISRLAGDDNEQFF. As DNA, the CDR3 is TGTGCCATCAGTCGGCTAGCGGGCGACGACAATGAGCAGTTCTTC.

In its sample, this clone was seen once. This chain's CDR3 is CASSPEVGQPYEQYF. CDR3 nucleotides: TGTGCCAGCAGCCCCGAGGTGGGACAGCCATACGAGCAGTACTTC. The chain recombines TRBV4-2 with TRBJ2-7, with 7 bases that match TRBD1. This CDR3 is 15 amino acids long. The ends lost 4 bases at V and 4 bases at J; junction bases unmatched: 10. Germline V gene data show CDR1 as LGHNA and CDR2 as YNFKEQ.

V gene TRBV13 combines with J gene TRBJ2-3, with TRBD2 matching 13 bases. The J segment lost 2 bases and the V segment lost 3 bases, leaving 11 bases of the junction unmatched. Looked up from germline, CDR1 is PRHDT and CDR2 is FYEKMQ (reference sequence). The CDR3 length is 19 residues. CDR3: CASSFSGTSGTLPTDTQYF. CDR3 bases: TGTGCCAGCAGCTTCTCCGGGACTAGCGGGACCCTTCCCACAGATACGCAGTATTTT.

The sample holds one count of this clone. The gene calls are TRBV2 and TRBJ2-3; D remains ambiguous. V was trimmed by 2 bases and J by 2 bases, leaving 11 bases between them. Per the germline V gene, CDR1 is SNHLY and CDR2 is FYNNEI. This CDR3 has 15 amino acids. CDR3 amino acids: CASSERRYVTDTQYF. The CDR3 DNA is TGTGCCAGCAGTGAACGTAGATATGTCACAGATACGCAGTATTTT. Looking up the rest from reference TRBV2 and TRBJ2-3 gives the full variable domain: EPEVTQTPSHQVTQMGQEVILRCVPISNHLYFYWYRQILGQKVEFLVSFYNNEISEKSEIFDDQFSVERPDGSNFTLKIRSTKLEDSAMYFCASSERRYVTDTQYFGPGTRLTVL.

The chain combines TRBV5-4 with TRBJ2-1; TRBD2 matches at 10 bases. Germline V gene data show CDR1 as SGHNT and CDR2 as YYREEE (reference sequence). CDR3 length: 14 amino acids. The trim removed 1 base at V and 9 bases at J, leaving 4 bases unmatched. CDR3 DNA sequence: TGTGCCAGCAGCTTGCTAGCGGGGGAGGTTGAGCAGTTCTTC. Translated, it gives CASSLLAGEVEQFF.

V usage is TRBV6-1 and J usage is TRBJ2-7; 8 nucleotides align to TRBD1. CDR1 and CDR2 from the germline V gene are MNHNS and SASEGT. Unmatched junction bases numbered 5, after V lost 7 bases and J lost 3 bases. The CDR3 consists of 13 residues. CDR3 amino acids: CASNTGGGYEQYF. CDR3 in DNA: TGTGCCAGCAACACAGGGGGTGGCTACGAGCAGTACTTC.